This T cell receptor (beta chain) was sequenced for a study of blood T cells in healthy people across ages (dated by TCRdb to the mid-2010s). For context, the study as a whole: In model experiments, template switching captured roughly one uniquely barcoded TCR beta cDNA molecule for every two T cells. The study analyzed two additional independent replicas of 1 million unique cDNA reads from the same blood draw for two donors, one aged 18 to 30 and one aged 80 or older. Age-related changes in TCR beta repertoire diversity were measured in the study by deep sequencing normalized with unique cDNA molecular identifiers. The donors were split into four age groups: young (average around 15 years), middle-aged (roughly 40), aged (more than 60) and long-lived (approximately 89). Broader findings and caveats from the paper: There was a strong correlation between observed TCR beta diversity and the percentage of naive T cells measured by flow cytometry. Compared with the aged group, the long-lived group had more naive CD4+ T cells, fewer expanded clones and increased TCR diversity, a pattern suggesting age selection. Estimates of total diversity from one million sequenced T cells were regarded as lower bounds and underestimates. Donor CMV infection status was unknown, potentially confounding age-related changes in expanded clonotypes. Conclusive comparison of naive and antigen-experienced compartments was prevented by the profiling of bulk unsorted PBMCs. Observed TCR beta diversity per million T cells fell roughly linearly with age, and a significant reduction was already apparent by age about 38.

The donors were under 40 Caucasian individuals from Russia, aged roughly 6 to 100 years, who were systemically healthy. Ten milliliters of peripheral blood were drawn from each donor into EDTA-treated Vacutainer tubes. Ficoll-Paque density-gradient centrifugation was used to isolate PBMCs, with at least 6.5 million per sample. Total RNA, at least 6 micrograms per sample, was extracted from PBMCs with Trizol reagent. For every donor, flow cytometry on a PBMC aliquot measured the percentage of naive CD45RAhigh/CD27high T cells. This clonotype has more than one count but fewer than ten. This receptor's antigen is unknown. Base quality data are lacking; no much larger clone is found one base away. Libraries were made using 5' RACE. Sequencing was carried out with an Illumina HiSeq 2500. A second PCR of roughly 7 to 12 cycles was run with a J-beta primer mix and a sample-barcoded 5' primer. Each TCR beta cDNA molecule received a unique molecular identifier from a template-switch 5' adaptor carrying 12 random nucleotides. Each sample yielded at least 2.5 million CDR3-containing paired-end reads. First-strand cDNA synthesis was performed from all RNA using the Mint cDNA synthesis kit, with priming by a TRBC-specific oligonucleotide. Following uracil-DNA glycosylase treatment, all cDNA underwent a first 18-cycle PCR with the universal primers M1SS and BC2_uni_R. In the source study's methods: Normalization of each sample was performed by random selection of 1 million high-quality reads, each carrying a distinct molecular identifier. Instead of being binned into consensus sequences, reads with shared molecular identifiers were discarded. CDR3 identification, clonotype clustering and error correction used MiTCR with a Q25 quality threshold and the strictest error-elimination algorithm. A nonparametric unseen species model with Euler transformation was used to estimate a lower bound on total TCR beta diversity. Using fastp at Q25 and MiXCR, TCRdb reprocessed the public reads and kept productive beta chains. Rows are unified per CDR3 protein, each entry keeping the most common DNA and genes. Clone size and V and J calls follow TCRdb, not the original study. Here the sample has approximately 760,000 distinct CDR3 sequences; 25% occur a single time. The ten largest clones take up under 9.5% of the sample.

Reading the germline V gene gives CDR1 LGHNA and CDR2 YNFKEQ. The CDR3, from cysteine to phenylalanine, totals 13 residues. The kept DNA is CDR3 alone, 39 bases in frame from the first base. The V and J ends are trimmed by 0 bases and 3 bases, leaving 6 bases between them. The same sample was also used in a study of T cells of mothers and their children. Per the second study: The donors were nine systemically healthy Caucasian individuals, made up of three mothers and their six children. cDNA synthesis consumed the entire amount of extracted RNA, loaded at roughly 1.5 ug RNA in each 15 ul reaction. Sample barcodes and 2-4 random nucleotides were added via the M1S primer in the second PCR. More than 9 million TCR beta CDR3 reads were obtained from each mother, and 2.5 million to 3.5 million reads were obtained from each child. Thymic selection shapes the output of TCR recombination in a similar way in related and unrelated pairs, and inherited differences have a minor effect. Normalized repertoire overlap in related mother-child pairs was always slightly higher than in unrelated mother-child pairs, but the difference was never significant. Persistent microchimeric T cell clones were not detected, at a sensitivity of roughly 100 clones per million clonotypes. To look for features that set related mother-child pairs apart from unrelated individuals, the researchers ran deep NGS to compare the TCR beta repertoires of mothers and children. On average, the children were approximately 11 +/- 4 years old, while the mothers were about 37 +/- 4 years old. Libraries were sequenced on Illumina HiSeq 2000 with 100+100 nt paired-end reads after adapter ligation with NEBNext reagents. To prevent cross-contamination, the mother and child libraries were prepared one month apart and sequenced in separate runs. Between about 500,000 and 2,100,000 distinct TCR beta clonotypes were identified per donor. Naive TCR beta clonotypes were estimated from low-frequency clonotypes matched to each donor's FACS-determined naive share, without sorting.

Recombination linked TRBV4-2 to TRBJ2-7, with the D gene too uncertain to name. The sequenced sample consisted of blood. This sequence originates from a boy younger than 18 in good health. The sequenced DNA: TGTGCCAGCAGCCAAGAGGCGGTCTACGAGCAGTACTTC. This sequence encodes CASSQEAVYEQYF.